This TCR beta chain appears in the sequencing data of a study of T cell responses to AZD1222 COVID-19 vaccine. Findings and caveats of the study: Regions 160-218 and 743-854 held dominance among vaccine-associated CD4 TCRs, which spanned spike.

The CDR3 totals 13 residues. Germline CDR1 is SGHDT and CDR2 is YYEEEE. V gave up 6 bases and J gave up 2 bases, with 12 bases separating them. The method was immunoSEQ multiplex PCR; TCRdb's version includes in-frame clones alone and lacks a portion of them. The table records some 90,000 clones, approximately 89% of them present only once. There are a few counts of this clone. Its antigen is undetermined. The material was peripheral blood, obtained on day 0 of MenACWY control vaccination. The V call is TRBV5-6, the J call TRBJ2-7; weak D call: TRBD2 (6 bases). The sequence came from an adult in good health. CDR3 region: CASTLAGPYEQYF. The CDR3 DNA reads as TGTGCCAGCACCCTGGCGGGACCCTACGAGCAGTACTTC. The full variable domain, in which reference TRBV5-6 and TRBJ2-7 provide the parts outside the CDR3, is DAGVTQSPTHLIKTRGQQVTLRCSPKSGHDTVSWYQQALGQGPQFIFQYYEEEERQRGNFPDRFSGHQFPNYSSELNVNALLLGDSALYLCASTLAGPYEQYFGPGTRLTVT.